The rows below give T cell receptor beta chains drawn from one sample of a study of blood T cell repertoires in COVID-19. TCRdb's copy holds only in-frame clones and misses some; the assay was immunoSEQ multiplex PCR. The sample shows about 160,000 clones, approximately 86% of them seen only once. The sample comprised PBMCs or T cells enriched from blood (not recorded which). The receptors originated from a man aged 60 to 69 who had recovered from COVID-19. Both conserved end residues are part of each CDR3. The order of the fields is clone size, J gene, D gene, V gene, CDR3 protein, CDR3 DNA. A D gene is named only where the DNA matches it firmly. Some rows mark clone size as missing; the rest say once, few, many or name a class of expanded clone.

clone size: once
J gene: TRBJ1-2
D gene: TRBD1
V gene: TRBV3-1/TRBV3-2
CDR3 protein: CASNPVGDRVHGYTF
CDR3 DNA: TGTGCCAGCAACCCAGTGGGCGACAGGGTGCATGGCTACACCTTC

clone size: .
J gene: TRBJ1-4
D gene: TRBD1
V gene: TRBV2
CDR3 protein: CASSADRGSQLFF
CDR3 DNA: TGTGCCAGCAGCGCCGACAGGGGGTCTCAACTGTTTTTT

clone size: many
J gene: TRBJ2-1
D gene: .
V gene: TRBV11-2
CDR3 protein: CASSLDWSGELNEQFF
CDR3 DNA: TGTGCCAGCAGCTTAGATTGGTCTGGAGAACTCAATGAGCAGTTCTTC

clone size: .
J gene: TRBJ1-4
D gene: .
V gene: TRBV14
CDR3 protein: CASSQDRGARTNEKLFF
CDR3 DNA: TGTGCCAGCAGCCAAGATCGGGGGGCACGAACTAATGAAAAACTGTTTTTT

clone size: .
J gene: TRBJ1-6
D gene: .
V gene: TRBV28
CDR3 protein: CASRQSPSNSPLHF
CDR3 DNA: TGTGCCAGCAGGCAGTCCCCTTCGAATTCACCCCTCCACTTT

clone size: .
J gene: TRBJ1-2
D gene: TRBD1
V gene: TRBV2
CDR3 protein: CATASGGYGYTF
CDR3 DNA: TGTGCCACCGCTTCAGGGGGTTATGGCTACACCTTC

clone size: .
J gene: TRBJ1-2
D gene: TRBD1
V gene: TRBV6-5
CDR3 protein: CASIGTGTNYGYTF
CDR3 DNA: TGTGCCAGCATTGGGACAGGAACTAACTATGGCTACACCTTC

clone size: .
J gene: TRBJ2-5
D gene: .
V gene: TRBV5-1
CDR3 protein: CASSESGSQETQYF
CDR3 DNA: TGCGCCAGCAGCGAATCCGGGTCCCAAGAGACCCAGTACTTC

clone size: .
J gene: TRBJ2-5
D gene: TRBD2
V gene: TRBV19
CDR3 protein: CASSMPSGRGGETQYF
CDR3 DNA: TGTGCCAGTAGTATGCCTAGCGGGAGGGGCGGGGAGACCCAGTACTTC

clone size: .
J gene: TRBJ1-1
D gene: .
V gene: TRBV5-1
CDR3 protein: CASSRSGSTEAFF
CDR3 DNA: TGCGCCAGCAGCCGCTCGGGAAGCACTGAAGCTTTCTTT

clone size: few
J gene: TRBJ1-3
D gene: .
V gene: TRBV5-1
CDR3 protein: CASSSTQVFAGNTIYF
CDR3 DNA: TGCGCCAGCAGCTCGACACAGGTCTTTGCTGGAAACACCATATATTTT

clone size: .
J gene: TRBJ2-1
D gene: TRBD1
V gene: TRBV13
CDR3 protein: CASSHHGQGRYEQFF
CDR3 DNA: TGTGCCAGCAGCCATCACGGACAGGGCCGCTATGAGCAGTTCTTC

clone size: .
J gene: TRBJ2-1
D gene: TRBD2
V gene: TRBV11-2
CDR3 protein: CASSLTRTSYSNEQFF
CDR3 DNA: TGTGCCAGCAGCTTAACTCGGACTAGTTATTCCAATGAGCAGTTCTTC

clone size: .
J gene: TRBJ1-5
D gene: .
V gene: TRBV29-1
CDR3 protein: CSVEIGVGAQHF
CDR3 DNA: TGCAGCGTTGAAATCGGGGTTGGGGCCCAGCATTTT

clone size: once
J gene: TRBJ1-1
D gene: .
V gene: TRBV28
CDR3 protein: CASSLNQNTEAFF
CDR3 DNA: TGTGCCAGCAGTTTAAATCAGAACACTGAAGCTTTCTTT

clone size: .
J gene: TRBJ2-1
D gene: TRBD2
V gene: TRBV7-8
CDR3 protein: CASSRGQGIHGLAGGSSYNEQFF
CDR3 DNA: TGTGCCAGCAGCAGAGGACAGGGGATCCACGGACTAGCGGGAGGGAGCTCCTACAATGAGCAGTTCTTC

clone size: .
J gene: TRBJ2-3
D gene: .
V gene: TRBV12-5
CDR3 protein: CASSLGGGGSTDTQYF
CDR3 DNA: TGTGCTAGTTCCTTAGGGGGGGGCGGTAGCACAGATACGCAGTATTTT

clone size: .
J gene: TRBJ2-7
D gene: .
V gene: TRBV6-1
CDR3 protein: CASSEPTPSYEQYF
CDR3 DNA: TGTGCCAGCAGTGAACCAACACCATCCTACGAGCAGTACTTC

clone size: once
J gene: TRBJ1-2
D gene: TRBD1
V gene: TRBV19
CDR3 protein: CASSIGTGAGGYTF
CDR3 DNA: TGTGCCAGTAGTATCGGGACAGGGGCAGGTGGCTACACCTTC

clone size: .
J gene: TRBJ1-1
D gene: .
V gene: TRBV19
CDR3 protein: CASSLTYVNTEAFF
CDR3 DNA: TGTGCCAGTAGTTTAACTTATGTGAACACTGAAGCTTTCTTT

clone size: .
J gene: TRBJ2-4
D gene: TRBD1
V gene: TRBV19
CDR3 protein: CASSMRQGFSKNIQYF
CDR3 DNA: TGTGCCAGTAGTATGAGACAGGGGTTCTCCAAAAACATTCAGTACTTC

clone size: .
J gene: TRBJ1-5
D gene: .
V gene: TRBV3-1/TRBV3-2
CDR3 protein: CASSQNPGTQNQPQHF
CDR3 DNA: TGTGCCAGCAGCCAAAATCCCGGGACACAGAATCAGCCCCAGCATTTT

clone size: .
J gene: TRBJ1-5
D gene: .
V gene: TRBV5-5
CDR3 protein: CASSATANQPQHF
CDR3 DNA: TGTGCCAGCAGCGCGACAGCAAACCAGCCCCAGCATTTT

clone size: .
J gene: TRBJ2-2
D gene: TRBD1
V gene: TRBV5-8
CDR3 protein: CASSFQGANTGELFF
CDR3 DNA: TGTGCCAGCAGCTTTCAGGGGGCGAACACCGGGGAGCTGTTTTTT

clone size: .
J gene: TRBJ1-2
D gene: .
V gene: TRBV28
CDR3 protein: CASRPEGDYGYTF
CDR3 DNA: TGTGCCAGCCGTCCCGAGGGGGACTATGGCTACACCTTC

clone size: .
J gene: TRBJ2-7
D gene: .
V gene: TRBV4-2
CDR3 protein: CASSQAGTFSYEQYF
CDR3 DNA: TGTGCCAGCAGCCAAGCCGGGACTTTCTCCTACGAGCAGTACTTC

clone size: .
J gene: TRBJ1-5
D gene: .
V gene: TRBV25-1
CDR3 protein: CASSVGDQPQHF
CDR3 DNA: TGTGCCAGCAGTGTAGGAGATCAGCCCCAGCATTTT

clone size: .
J gene: TRBJ2-2
D gene: TRBD2
V gene: TRBV19
CDR3 protein: CASWGLAGAQTGELFF
CDR3 DNA: TGTGCCAGCTGGGGACTAGCGGGAGCACAAACCGGGGAGCTGTTTTTT

clone size: .
J gene: TRBJ2-1
D gene: TRBD2
V gene: TRBV6-2/TRBV6-3
CDR3 protein: CASSYSRLSGGEFF
CDR3 DNA: TGTGCCAGCAGTTACTCGAGGTTATCCGGGGGGGAGTTCTTC

clone size: .
J gene: TRBJ1-1
D gene: .
V gene: TRBV5-1
CDR3 protein: CASSLDRMNTEAFF
CDR3 DNA: TGCGCCAGCAGCTTGGACAGGATGAACACTGAAGCTTTCTTT

clone size: .
J gene: TRBJ1-1
D gene: TRBD1
V gene: TRBV18
CDR3 protein: CASSPGTGGTEAFF
CDR3 DNA: TGTGCCAGCTCACCAGGGACAGGGGGCACTGAAGCTTTCTTT

clone size: .
J gene: TRBJ2-4
D gene: .
V gene: TRBV5-8
CDR3 protein: CASSPPAGEPAGNIQYF
CDR3 DNA: TGTGCCAGCAGCCCGCCAGCGGGCGAACCCGCTGGAAACATTCAGTACTTC

clone size: .
J gene: TRBJ2-1
D gene: TRBD1
V gene: TRBV10-1
CDR3 protein: CASRSQGEDVNEQFF
CDR3 DNA: TGCGCCAGCAGGTCACAGGGGGAGGACGTTAATGAGCAGTTCTTC

clone size: .
J gene: TRBJ2-7
D gene: .
V gene: TRBV19
CDR3 protein: CASSIEGTGEQYF
CDR3 DNA: TGTGCCAGTAGTATCGAGGGAACTGGCGAGCAGTACTTC

clone size: .
J gene: TRBJ2-7
D gene: TRBD2
V gene: TRBV30
CDR3 protein: CAWTGGVAGKDEQYF
CDR3 DNA: TGTGCCTGGACCGGGGGGGTAGCGGGGAAGGACGAGCAGTACTTC

clone size: .
J gene: TRBJ2-5
D gene: TRBD2
V gene: TRBV20-1
CDR3 protein: CSASLSGRGQETQYF
CDR3 DNA: TGCAGTGCTAGTCTAAGCGGGAGGGGTCAAGAGACCCAGTACTTC

clone size: few
J gene: TRBJ1-1
D gene: TRBD1
V gene: TRBV28
CDR3 protein: CASSLSYRGTEAFF
CDR3 DNA: TGTGCCAGCAGTTTATCTTACAGGGGGACTGAAGCTTTCTTT

clone size: .
J gene: TRBJ2-1
D gene: .
V gene: TRBV14
CDR3 protein: CASSQVRRAIVAEQFF
CDR3 DNA: TGTGCCAGCAGCCAAGTAAGGAGGGCCATAGTTGCTGAGCAGTTCTTC

clone size: .
J gene: TRBJ2-3
D gene: .
V gene: TRBV6-6
CDR3 protein: CASSQITDTQYF
CDR3 DNA: TGTGCCAGCAGCCAAATCACAGATACGCAGTATTTT

clone size: .
J gene: TRBJ2-2
D gene: .
V gene: TRBV28
CDR3 protein: CASSFQVLSGELFF
CDR3 DNA: TGTGCCAGCAGTTTCCAGGTGTTATCCGGGGAGCTGTTTTTT

clone size: .
J gene: TRBJ1-2
D gene: .
V gene: TRBV7-2
CDR3 protein: CASSFFPETVYGYTF
CDR3 DNA: TGTGCCAGCAGCTTCTTCCCCGAGACAGTATATGGCTACACCTTC

clone size: .
J gene: TRBJ2-5
D gene: .
V gene: TRBV9
CDR3 protein: CASSVAGGQETQYF
CDR3 DNA: TGTGCCAGCAGCGTAGCTGGAGGACAAGAGACCCAGTACTTC

clone size: .
J gene: TRBJ1-2
D gene: TRBD1
V gene: TRBV27
CDR3 protein: CASSASRDRVNYGYTF
CDR3 DNA: TGTGCCAGCAGTGCGAGCCGGGACAGGGTTAACTATGGCTACACCTTC

clone size: .
J gene: TRBJ2-5
D gene: .
V gene: TRBV24-1
CDR3 protein: CATREGGRSQETQYF
CDR3 DNA: TGTGCCACCAGAGAGGGTGGCCGGAGCCAAGAGACCCAGTACTTC

clone size: .
J gene: TRBJ1-6
D gene: .
V gene: TRBV19
CDR3 protein: CASSPSESSYNSPLHF
CDR3 DNA: TGTGCCAGTAGCCCCAGCGAAAGCTCCTATAATTCACCCCTCCACTTT

clone size: once
J gene: TRBJ1-4
D gene: .
V gene: TRBV5-4
CDR3 protein: CASSPVGDQKLFF
CDR3 DNA: TGTGCCAGCAGCCCCGTGGGCGATCAGAAACTGTTTTTT

clone size: once
J gene: TRBJ1-4
D gene: TRBD1
V gene: TRBV28
CDR3 protein: CASSLDRGREKLFF
CDR3 DNA: TGTGCCAGCAGTCTCGACAGGGGGCGGGAAAAACTGTTTTTT

clone size: .
J gene: TRBJ1-5
D gene: .
V gene: TRBV5-8
CDR3 protein: CASSLGVRGHLSNQPQHF
CDR3 DNA: TGTGCCAGCAGCTTGGGGGTGAGGGGACACCTTAGCAATCAGCCCCAGCATTTT

clone size: .
J gene: TRBJ1-6
D gene: TRBD1
V gene: TRBV30
CDR3 protein: CAWSVTTGGRSPLHF
CDR3 DNA: TGTGCCTGGAGTGTAACGACAGGGGGAAGATCACCCCTCCACTTT

clone size: .
J gene: TRBJ1-4
D gene: .
V gene: TRBV5-1
CDR3 protein: CASSFLGDMAAEKLFF
CDR3 DNA: TGCGCCAGCAGCTTTTTGGGGGACATGGCGGCTGAAAAACTGTTTTTT